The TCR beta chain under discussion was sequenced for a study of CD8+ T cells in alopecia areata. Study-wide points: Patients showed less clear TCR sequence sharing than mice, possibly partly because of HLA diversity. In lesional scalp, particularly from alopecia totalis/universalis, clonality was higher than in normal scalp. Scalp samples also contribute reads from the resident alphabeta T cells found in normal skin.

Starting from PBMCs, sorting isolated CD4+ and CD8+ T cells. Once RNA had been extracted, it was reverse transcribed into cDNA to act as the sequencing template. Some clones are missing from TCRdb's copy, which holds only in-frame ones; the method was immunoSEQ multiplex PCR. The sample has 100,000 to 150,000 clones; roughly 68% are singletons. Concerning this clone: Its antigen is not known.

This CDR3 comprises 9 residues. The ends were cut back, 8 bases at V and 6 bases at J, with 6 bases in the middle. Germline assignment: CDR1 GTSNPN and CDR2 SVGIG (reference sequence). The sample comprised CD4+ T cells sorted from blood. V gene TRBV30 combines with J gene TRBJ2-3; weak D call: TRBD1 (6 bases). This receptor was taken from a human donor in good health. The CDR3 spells CAGGDTQYF. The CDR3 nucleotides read TGTGCCGGGGGCGATACGCAGTATTTT.